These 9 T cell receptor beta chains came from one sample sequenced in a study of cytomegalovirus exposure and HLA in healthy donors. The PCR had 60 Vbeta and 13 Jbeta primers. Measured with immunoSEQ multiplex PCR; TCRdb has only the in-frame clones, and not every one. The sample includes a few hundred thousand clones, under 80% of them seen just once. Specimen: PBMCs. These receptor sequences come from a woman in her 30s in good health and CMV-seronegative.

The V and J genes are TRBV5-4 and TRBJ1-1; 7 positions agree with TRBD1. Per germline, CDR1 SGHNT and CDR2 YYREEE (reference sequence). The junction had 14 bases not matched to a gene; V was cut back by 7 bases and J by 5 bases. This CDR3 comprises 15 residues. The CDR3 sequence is CASPAPTGWDTEAFF. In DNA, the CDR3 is TGTGCCAGCCCGGCACCGACAGGGTGGGATACTGAAGCTTTCTTT.

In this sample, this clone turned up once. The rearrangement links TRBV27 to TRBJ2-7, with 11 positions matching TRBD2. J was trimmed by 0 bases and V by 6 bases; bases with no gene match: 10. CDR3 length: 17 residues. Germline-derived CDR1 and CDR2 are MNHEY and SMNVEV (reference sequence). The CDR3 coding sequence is TGTGCCAGCAGGACCCTAGCGGGAGGTCTCCTCTCCTACGAGCAGTACTTC. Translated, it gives CASRTLAGGLLSYEQYF.

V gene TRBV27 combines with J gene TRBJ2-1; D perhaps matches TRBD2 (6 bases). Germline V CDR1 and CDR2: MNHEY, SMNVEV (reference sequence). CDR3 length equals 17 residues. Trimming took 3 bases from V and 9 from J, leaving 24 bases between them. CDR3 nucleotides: TGTGCCAGCAGTTTTGTTTCGGGGACTGCAAAGATGAGTGAGCAGTTCTTC. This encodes CASSFVSGTAKMSEQFF.

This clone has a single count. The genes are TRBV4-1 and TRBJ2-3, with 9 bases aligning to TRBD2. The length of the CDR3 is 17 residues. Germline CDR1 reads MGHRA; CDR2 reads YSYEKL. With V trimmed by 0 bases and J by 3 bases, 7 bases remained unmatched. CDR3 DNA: TGCGCCAGCAGCCAAGATGGGTTAGCGGGAGCGACAGATACGCAGTATTTT. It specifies CASSQDGLAGATDTQYF.

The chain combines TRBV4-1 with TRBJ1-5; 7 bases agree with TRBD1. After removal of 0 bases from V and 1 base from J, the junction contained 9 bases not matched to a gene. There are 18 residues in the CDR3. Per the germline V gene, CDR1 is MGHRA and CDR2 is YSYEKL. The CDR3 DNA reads TGCGCCAGCAGCCAAGATAACAGGGGATTGAGGAGCAATCAGCCCCAGCATTTT. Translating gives CASSQDNRGLRSNQPQHF.

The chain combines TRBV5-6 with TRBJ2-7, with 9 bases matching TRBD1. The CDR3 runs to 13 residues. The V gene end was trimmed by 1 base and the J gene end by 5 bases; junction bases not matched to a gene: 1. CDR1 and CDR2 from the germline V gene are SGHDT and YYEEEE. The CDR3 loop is CASSLRTGDEQYF. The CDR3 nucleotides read TGTGCCAGCAGCTTGAGGACAGGGGACGAGCAGTACTTC.

The CDR3 protein is CASSVAGGPGNEQFF. The DNA for the CDR3 is TGTGCCAGCTCGGTAGCGGGAGGGCCTGGTAATGAGCAGTTCTTC. The chain couples TRBV18 to TRBJ2-1, with 11 bases fitting TRBD2. There are 15 residues in the CDR3. Germline V lookup: CDR1 KGHSH, CDR2 LQKENI. The J segment lost 7 bases and the V segment lost 6 bases, leaving 8 bases of the junction unmatched.

The CDR3 DNA reads TGCGCCAGCAGCCGCCTCGAGGGACAGGGAGGCGCTGAAGCTTTCTTT. This sequence encodes CASSRLEGQGGAEAFF. V usage is TRBV5-1 and J usage is TRBJ1-1; 9 nucleotides match TRBD1. Per germline, CDR1 SGHRS and CDR2 YFSETQ. J was trimmed by 6 bases and V by 4 bases; bases with no gene match: 13. The CDR3 contains 16 residues. Using reference TRBV5-1 and TRBJ1-1 for the parts outside the CDR3, the full variable domain is KAGVTQTPRYLIKTRGQQVTLSCSPISGHRSVSWYQQTPGQGLQFLFEYFSETQRNKGNFPGRFSGRQFSNSRSEMNVSTLELGDSALYLCASSRLEGQGGAEAFFGQGTRLTVV.

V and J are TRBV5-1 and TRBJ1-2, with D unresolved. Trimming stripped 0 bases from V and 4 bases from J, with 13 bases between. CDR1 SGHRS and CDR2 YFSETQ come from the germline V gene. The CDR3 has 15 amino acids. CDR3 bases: TGCGCCAGCAGCTTGGAAGAGGGCCGGGGCTATGGCTACACCTTC. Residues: CASSLEEGRGYGYTF.